Following are 8 T cell receptor beta chains from one sample sequenced in a study of cytomegalovirus exposure and HLA in healthy donors. Only in-frame clones appear in the TCRdb table, and some are missing; sequencing was by immunoSEQ multiplex PCR. The sample shows around 300,000 clones, 88% of them seen only once. The sequenced sample consisted of PBMCs. The receptor source for this set is a man younger than 45 in good health and CMV-seronegative.

Only a few counts were recorded for this clone. The V and J genes are TRBV5-6 and TRBJ2-7, with TRBD2 as a possible D gene (6 bases). CDR3 length: 14 amino acids. The V and J ends lost 5 bases and 0 bases respectively, with 12 bases between them. Per germline, CDR1 SGHDT and CDR2 YYEEEE. The CDR3 coding sequence is TGTGCCAGCAGTCCTACGGGGGACTCCTACGAGCAGTACTTC. Translated: CASSPTGDSYEQYF. Based on the CDR3 plus reference TRBV5-6 and TRBJ2-7, the full variable domain is DAGVTQSPTHLIKTRGQQVTLRCSPKSGHDTVSWYQQALGQGPQFIFQYYEEEERQRGNFPDRFSGHQFPNYSSELNVNALLLGDSALYLCASSPTGDSYEQYFGPGTRLTVT.

This sequence joins TRBV27 and TRBJ2-2; TRBD1 matches 9 bases. This CDR3 is built from 17 residues. V shed 7 bases and J 0 bases; nucleotides not matched to a gene: 9. Germline V gene lookup returns CDR1 MNHEY and CDR2 SMNVEV (reference sequence). CDR3 bases: TGTGCCAGCACTATTACAGGGGGCGAGGCGAACACCGGGGAGCTGTTTTTT. As protein: CASTITGGEANTGELFF.

The V and J genes are TRBV6-5 and TRBJ1-3, with D possibly TRBD1 on 5 matching bases. The CDR3 runs 16 residues. Trimming removed 2 bases from V and 2 bases from J, with 13 bases in between. Germline CDR1 is MNHEY and CDR2 is SVGAGI. The CDR3 DNA reads TGTGCCAGCAGTTACACGCCGGGGGGGGCTGGAAACACCATATATTTT. It yields the protein CASSYTPGGAGNTIYF.

The chain couples TRBV29-1 to TRBJ2-3, with TRBD1 matching 9 bases. Trimming at V came to 6 bases and at J to 8 bases, leaving 15 bases not matched to a gene. The CDR3 spans 15 residues. Germline values: CDR1 SQVTM, CDR2 ANQGSEA. The CDR3, as DNA: TGCAGCGTATCCCATCCCGGGACAGGGATTGCTACGCAGTATTTT. Amino acids: CSVSHPGTGIATQYF.

There are a few counts of this clone. The chain links TRBV14 to TRBJ1-1, with TRBD1 matching over 7 bases. After removal of 1 base from V and 8 bases from J, the junction contained 13 bases not matched to a gene. The CDR3 is 16 amino acids. The germline gives CDR1 SGHDN, CDR2 FVKESK. The CDR3 is CASSQALGSGTDEAFF. CDR3 DNA: TGTGCCAGCAGCCAAGCCTTGGGGTCTGGGACAGACGAAGCTTTCTTT.

V is TRBV6-6 and J is TRBJ2-7; D may be TRBD1 (5 bases). The CDR3 is 16 amino acids. Germline V CDR1 and CDR2: MNHNY, SVGAGI (reference sequence). With 6 bases removed from V and 4 bases from J, the gap between germline ends came to 22 bases. The CDR3 DNA is TGTGCCAGCAGGGGCCCTCTAGAGACAGAGACTTACGAGCAGTACTTC. This codes for CASRGPLETETYEQYF.

The V and J genes are TRBV5-5 and TRBJ1-2; TRBD1 aligns across 8 bases. The CDR3 length is 16 residues. Trimming took 4 bases from V and 5 from J; bases not matched to a gene: 13. Germline V gene data show CDR1 as SGHKS and CDR2 as YYEKEE (reference sequence). CDR3 in amino acids: CASSHPFGQGQYGYTF. Here the CDR3 DNA reads TGTGCCAGCAGCCACCCCTTTGGACAGGGCCAATATGGCTACACCTTC.

This clone was recorded only once. This same CDR3 is encoded by further DNA sequences in the sample. The V and J genes are TRBV18 and TRBJ1-5, with D unresolved. Germline V CDR1 and CDR2: KGHSH, LQKENI. The CDR3 contains 13 residues. The V gene lost 3 bases and the J gene lost 3 bases, with 6 bases spanning the gap. CDR3 sequence (DNA): TGTGCCAGCTCACCCGGACTCAATCAGCCCCAGCATTTT. This sequence encodes CASSPGLNQPQHF.